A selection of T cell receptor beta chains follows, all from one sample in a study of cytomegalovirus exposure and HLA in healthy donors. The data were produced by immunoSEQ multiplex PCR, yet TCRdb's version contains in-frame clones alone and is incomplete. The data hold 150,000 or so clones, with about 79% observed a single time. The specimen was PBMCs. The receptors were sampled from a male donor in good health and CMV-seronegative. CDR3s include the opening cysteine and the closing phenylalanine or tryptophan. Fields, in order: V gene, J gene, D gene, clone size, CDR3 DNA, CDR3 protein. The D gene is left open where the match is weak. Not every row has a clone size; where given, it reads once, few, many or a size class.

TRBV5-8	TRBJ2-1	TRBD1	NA	TGTGCCAGCAGACACCGACAGGGGGACAATGAGCAGTTCTTC	CASRHRQGDNEQFF
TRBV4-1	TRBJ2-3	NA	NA	TGCGCCAGCAGCCAAGGGTCGGGGGGCGGGGCAGATACGCAGTATTTT	CASSQGSGGGADTQYF
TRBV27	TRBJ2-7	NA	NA	TGTGCCAGCAGTCACCCTAGTAGCGCTACCTACGAGCAGTACTTC	CASSHPSSATYEQYF
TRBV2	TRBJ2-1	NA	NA	TGTGCCAGCACCCTGAACCGGGGATACAATGAGCAGTTCTTC	CASTLNRGYNEQFF
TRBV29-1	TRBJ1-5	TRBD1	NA	TGCAGCGTTGGGGGACAGGATCAGCCCCAGCATTTT	CSVGGQDQPQHF
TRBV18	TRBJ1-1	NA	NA	TGTGCCAGCTCACCCCGAGAGGGGAACACTGAAGCTTTCTTT	CASSPREGNTEAFF
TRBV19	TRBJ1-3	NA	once	TGTGCCAGTAGTGACCGAGCGAAGCCCTCTGGAAACACCATATATTTT	CASSDRAKPSGNTIYF
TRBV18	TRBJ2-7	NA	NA	TGTGCCAGCTCACCTCGACAGGAGGCGGCCTACGAGCAGTACTTC	CASSPRQEAAYEQYF
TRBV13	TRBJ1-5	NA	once	TGTGCCAGCAGCCTCGGGACATCCAATCAGCCCCAGCATTTT	CASSLGTSNQPQHF
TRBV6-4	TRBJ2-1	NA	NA	TGTGCCAGCAGTTCGGGACATGCAAGGGGTGAGCAGTTCTTC	CASSSGHARGEQFF
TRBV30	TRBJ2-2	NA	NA	TGTGCCTGGAGTCTAGGTTCCGGGGCCGGGGAGCTGTTTTTT	CAWSLGSGAGELFF
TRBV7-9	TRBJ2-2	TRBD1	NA	TGTGCCAGCAGGGACAGGGGGCGCAACACCGGGGAGCTGTTTTTT	CASRDRGRNTGELFF
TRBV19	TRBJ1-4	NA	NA	TGTGCCAGTAGTATGGTCCAGGGGCCTAATGAAAAACTGTTTTTT	CASSMVQGPNEKLFF
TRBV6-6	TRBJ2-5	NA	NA	TGTGCCAGCAGTAAAGTCAGGGTGGACCCTCAAGAGACCCAGTACTTC	CASSKVRVDPQETQYF
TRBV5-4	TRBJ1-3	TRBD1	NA	TGTGCCAGCAGCACGGGACAGTTCAGGGACACCATATATTTT	CASSTGQFRDTIYF
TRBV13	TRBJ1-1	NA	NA	TGTGCCAGCAGCTTAGGCAGGGGACGATCTGAAGCTTTCTTT	CASSLGRGRSEAFF
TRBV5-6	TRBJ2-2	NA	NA	TGTGCCAGCAGCTCACACGGGGAGCTGTTTTTT	CASSSHGELFF
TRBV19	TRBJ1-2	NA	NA	TGTGCCAGTAGTATTGGTCAGGGGCCCCCTATGTTGGACACCTTC	CASSIGQGPPMLDTF
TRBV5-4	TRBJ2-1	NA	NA	TGTGCCAGCAGCTTGGACGCTAGCTCCTACAATGAGCAGTTCTTC	CASSLDASSYNEQFF
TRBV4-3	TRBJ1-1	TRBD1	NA	TGCGCCAGCAGCCGCGGACAGGAGAACACTGAAGCTTTCTTT	CASSRGQENTEAFF
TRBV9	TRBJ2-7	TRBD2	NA	TGTGCCAGCAGCTCCGGGGGACTAGACTACGAGCAGTACTTC	CASSSGGLDYEQYF
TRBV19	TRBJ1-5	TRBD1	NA	TGTGCCAGTAGTATGGACAGGCGCAATCAGCCCCAGCATTTT	CASSMDRRNQPQHF